A selection of T cell receptor beta chains follows, all from one sample in a study of blood T cell repertoires in COVID-19. Using immunoSEQ multiplex PCR, the repertoire was profiled, and TCRdb retains in-frame clones only, with some absent. The data contain about 110,000 clones, about 90% of them singletons. The specimen was peripheral blood. These receptors were obtained from a human donor in a cohort sampled during active COVID-19. CDR3s include the opening cysteine and the closing phenylalanine or tryptophan. The D gene is left open where the match is weak. Clone size is not always given. Where it is, it says once, few, many or a class for expanded clones.

CDR3 protein: CASSQIQGAGEKLFF
CDR3 DNA: TGTGCCAGCAGCCAGATTCAGGGGGCGGGAGAAAAACTGTTTTTT
D gene: TRBD1
clone size: -
J gene: TRBJ1-4
V gene: TRBV3-1/TRBV3-2

CDR3 protein: CASSQEGGRDNQPQHF
CDR3 DNA: TGCGCCAGCAGCCAAGAGGGGGGACGGGACAATCAGCCCCAGCATTTT
D gene: -
clone size: few
J gene: TRBJ1-5
V gene: TRBV4-1

CDR3 protein: CASSYSGNRYEQYF
CDR3 DNA: TGTGCCAGCAGTTACTCCGGGAACCGCTACGAGCAGTACTTC
D gene: -
clone size: -
J gene: TRBJ2-7
V gene: TRBV6-5

CDR3 protein: CASSSNFPGNTIYF
CDR3 DNA: TGTGCCAGCAGCTCGAACTTCCCTGGAAACACCATATATTTT
D gene: -
clone size: -
J gene: TRBJ1-3
V gene: TRBV7-2

CDR3 protein: CASSRAPGQTTDGYTF
CDR3 DNA: TGTGCCAGCAGCCGTGCCCCGGGACAGACCACTGATGGCTACACCTTC
D gene: TRBD1
clone size: -
J gene: TRBJ1-2
V gene: TRBV7-2

CDR3 protein: CASSSLQREGNTQYF
CDR3 DNA: TGTGCCAGTAGTTCACTTCAGCGGGAGGGGAATACGCAGTATTTT
D gene: TRBD2
clone size: -
J gene: TRBJ2-3
V gene: TRBV19

CDR3 protein: CASSFGTPNTEAFF
CDR3 DNA: TGTGCCAGCAGCTTCGGGACACCTAACACTGAAGCTTTCTTT
D gene: -
clone size: -
J gene: TRBJ1-1
V gene: TRBV7-2

CDR3 protein: CASSSGSTQETQYF
CDR3 DNA: TGTGCCAGCAGTAGCGGCAGCACCCAAGAGACCCAGTACTTC
D gene: -
clone size: once
J gene: TRBJ2-5
V gene: TRBV6-5

CDR3 protein: CAINEERGVTDTQYF
CDR3 DNA: TGTGCCATCAACGAAGAGCGGGGGGTCACAGATACGCAGTATTTT
D gene: TRBD2
clone size: once
J gene: TRBJ2-3
V gene: TRBV10-3

CDR3 protein: CASISGHSYNEQFF
CDR3 DNA: TGTGCCAGCATAAGCGGGCACTCCTACAATGAGCAGTTCTTC
D gene: -
clone size: -
J gene: TRBJ2-1
V gene: TRBV6-5

CDR3 protein: CASSVGTGQGRDEQYF
CDR3 DNA: TGTGCCAGCAGCGTAGGAACGGGACAGGGAAGGGACGAGCAGTACTTC
D gene: TRBD1
clone size: -
J gene: TRBJ2-7
V gene: TRBV9

CDR3 protein: CASGQDLSSGNTIYF
CDR3 DNA: TGTGCCAGTGGACAGGACCTATCGTCTGGAAACACCATATATTTT
D gene: TRBD1
clone size: -
J gene: TRBJ1-3
V gene: TRBV19

CDR3 protein: CASSQDLGTGTGKGFF
CDR3 DNA: TGTGCCAGCAGCCAAGATCTAGGGACCGGGACAGGGAAAGGTTTCTTT
D gene: TRBD1
clone size: -
J gene: TRBJ1-1
V gene: TRBV3-1/TRBV3-2

CDR3 protein: CASSQGSIAGKETQYF
CDR3 DNA: TGCGCCAGCAGCCAAGGGTCGATAGCGGGGAAAGAGACCCAGTACTTC
D gene: TRBD2
clone size: -
J gene: TRBJ2-5
V gene: TRBV4-1

CDR3 protein: CASSLRGRSSYNEQFF
CDR3 DNA: TGTGCCAGCAGCTTGAGGGGGAGATCCTCCTACAATGAGCAGTTCTTC
D gene: -
clone size: -
J gene: TRBJ2-1
V gene: TRBV7-6

CDR3 protein: CASSFPTGGNTEAFF
CDR3 DNA: TGTGCCAGCAGCTTCCCGACAGGGGGAAACACTGAAGCTTTCTTT
D gene: TRBD1
clone size: -
J gene: TRBJ1-1
V gene: TRBV7-6

CDR3 protein: CASSGGGGGLGEQYF
CDR3 DNA: TGTGCCAGCAGCGGGGGAGGCGGAGGACTCGGCGAGCAGTACTTC
D gene: -
clone size: -
J gene: TRBJ2-7
V gene: TRBV9

CDR3 protein: CASSPPWAGYSNQPQHF
CDR3 DNA: TGTGCCAGCAGTCCCCCGTGGGCAGGCTATAGCAATCAGCCCCAGCATTTT
D gene: -
clone size: -
J gene: TRBJ1-5
V gene: TRBV27

CDR3 protein: CASSPGTGISTDTQYF
CDR3 DNA: TGTGCCAGCAGCCCCGGGACTGGGATTAGCACAGATACGCAGTATTTT
D gene: -
clone size: once
J gene: TRBJ2-3
V gene: TRBV11-3

CDR3 protein: CASSQAGNTIYF
CDR3 DNA: TGTGCCAGCAGCCAAGCAGGAAACACCATATATTTT
D gene: -
clone size: -
J gene: TRBJ1-3
V gene: TRBV3-1/TRBV3-2

CDR3 protein: CASSLWLAGETDTQYF
CDR3 DNA: TGTGCCAGCAGCTTGTGGCTAGCGGGAGAAACAGATACGCAGTATTTT
D gene: TRBD2
clone size: -
J gene: TRBJ2-3
V gene: TRBV5-5

CDR3 protein: CASSQDRTRAEQYF
CDR3 DNA: TGTGCCAGCAGCCAAGATAGAACGAGGGCCGAGCAGTACTTC
D gene: -
clone size: -
J gene: TRBJ2-7
V gene: TRBV3-1/TRBV3-2

CDR3 protein: CASSPDNLYGYTF
CDR3 DNA: TGTGCCAGCAGCCCGGACAACCTCTATGGCTACACCTTC
D gene: -
clone size: -
J gene: TRBJ1-2
V gene: TRBV7-2

CDR3 protein: CASSDGGGRSVYAELFF
CDR3 DNA: TGTGCCAGCAGCGATGGGGGGGGACGGTCTGTGTATGCGGAACTGTTTTTT
D gene: -
clone size: -
J gene: TRBJ1-4
V gene: TRBV2

CDR3 protein: CASRTEPGQGAYEQYF
CDR3 DNA: TGTGCCAGCAGAACCGAACCGGGACAGGGCGCCTACGAGCAGTACTTC
D gene: TRBD1
clone size: -
J gene: TRBJ2-7
V gene: TRBV7-9

CDR3 protein: CASRGSSYEQYF
CDR3 DNA: TGCGCCAGCAGGGGCAGCTCCTACGAGCAGTACTTC
D gene: -
clone size: -
J gene: TRBJ2-7
V gene: TRBV5-1

CDR3 protein: CASNPIPTEPGQETQYF
CDR3 DNA: TGTGCCAGCAACCCAATCCCCACGGAACCAGGGCAAGAGACCCAGTACTTC
D gene: -
clone size: -
J gene: TRBJ2-5
V gene: TRBV7-9

CDR3 protein: CASSIEPGQPRQTQYF
CDR3 DNA: TGCGCCAGTAGTATCGAGCCGGGACAGCCGCGGCAGACCCAGTACTTC
D gene: TRBD1
clone size: once
J gene: TRBJ2-5
V gene: TRBV19

CDR3 protein: CASSLGPSYNEQFF
CDR3 DNA: TGTGCCAGCAGCTTGGGGCCCTCCTACAATGAGCAGTTCTTC
D gene: -
clone size: -
J gene: TRBJ2-1
V gene: TRBV7-8

CDR3 protein: CASSLEAIDEAFF
CDR3 DNA: TGCGCCAGCAGCTTGGAAGCAATTGATGAAGCTTTCTTT
D gene: -
clone size: -
J gene: TRBJ1-1
V gene: TRBV5-1

CDR3 protein: CASTFLTTGELFF
CDR3 DNA: TGTGCCAGCACCTTCCTAACCACCGGGGAGCTGTTTTTT
D gene: -
clone size: few
J gene: TRBJ2-2
V gene: TRBV12-3/TRBV12-4

CDR3 protein: CASGLVPGGRKDGYTF
CDR3 DNA: TGTGCTAGTGGTTTGGTACCCGGGGGTCGGAAGGATGGCTACACCTTC
D gene: -
clone size: -
J gene: TRBJ1-2
V gene: TRBV12-5

CDR3 protein: CASTDGGRNNEQFF
CDR3 DNA: TGTGCCAGCACAGACGGCGGGAGAAACAATGAGCAGTTCTTC
D gene: TRBD2
clone size: -
J gene: TRBJ2-1
V gene: TRBV11-2

CDR3 protein: CASSYGAGADTQYF
CDR3 DNA: TGTGCCAGCAGTTACGGCGCGGGGGCAGATACGCAGTATTTT
D gene: TRBD2
clone size: -
J gene: TRBJ2-3
V gene: TRBV6-5

CDR3 protein: CASSLRDRGDQPQHF
CDR3 DNA: TGTGCCAGCAGCCTCCGGGACAGGGGCGATCAGCCCCAGCATTTT
D gene: TRBD1
clone size: -
J gene: TRBJ1-5
V gene: TRBV5-5

CDR3 protein: CASSQGGTDTQYF
CDR3 DNA: TGTGCCAGCAGCCAAGGAGGCACAGATACGCAGTATTTT
D gene: -
clone size: -
J gene: TRBJ2-3
V gene: TRBV3-1/TRBV3-2

CDR3 protein: CASNDLGTGDNSPLHF
CDR3 DNA: TGTGCCAGCAACGACCTCGGGACAGGGGATAATTCACCCCTCCACTTT
D gene: TRBD1
clone size: few
J gene: TRBJ1-6
V gene: TRBV6-6

CDR3 protein: CASSPTGNGNQPQHF
CDR3 DNA: TGTGCCAGCTCACCAACAGGGAACGGCAATCAGCCCCAGCATTTT
D gene: -
clone size: -
J gene: TRBJ1-5
V gene: TRBV18

CDR3 protein: CASSHTTAAGEADTQYF
CDR3 DNA: TGTGCCAGCAGCCATACCACGGCCGCAGGCGAAGCAGATACGCAGTATTTT
D gene: -
clone size: -
J gene: TRBJ2-3
V gene: TRBV7-9

CDR3 protein: CASSEAQTGGWNTEAFF
CDR3 DNA: TGTGCCAGCAGTGAAGCCCAAACAGGGGGTTGGAACACTGAAGCTTTCTTT
D gene: TRBD1
clone size: -
J gene: TRBJ1-1
V gene: TRBV2

CDR3 protein: CASSPRRGASSYEQYF
CDR3 DNA: TGTGCCAGCAGTCCGCGACGGGGGGCTAGCTCCTACGAGCAGTACTTC
D gene: -
clone size: -
J gene: TRBJ2-7
V gene: TRBV28

CDR3 protein: CASSDGTGGTDTQYF
CDR3 DNA: TGTGCCAGCAGTGACGGGACAGGGGGCACAGATACGCAGTATTTT
D gene: TRBD1
clone size: -
J gene: TRBJ2-3
V gene: TRBV6-4

CDR3 protein: CTSSQGTREEGYEQYF
CDR3 DNA: TGCACCAGCAGCCAAGGAACCCGGGAGGAAGGATACGAGCAGTACTTC
D gene: -
clone size: -
J gene: TRBJ2-7
V gene: TRBV1

CDR3 protein: CASSSDRGPLADYGYTF
CDR3 DNA: TGTGCCAGCAGCTCCGACAGGGGGCCTCTAGCGGACTATGGCTACACCTTC
D gene: TRBD1
clone size: -
J gene: TRBJ1-2
V gene: TRBV7-9

CDR3 protein: CASSVAVPAYEQYF
CDR3 DNA: TGCGCCAGCAGCGTGGCGGTCCCTGCCTACGAGCAGTACTTC
D gene: -
clone size: -
J gene: TRBJ2-7
V gene: TRBV5-1

CDR3 protein: CASSSAWGEETEAFF
CDR3 DNA: TGTGCCAGCAGCTCGGCCTGGGGGGAAGAGACTGAAGCTTTCTTT
D gene: -
clone size: once
J gene: TRBJ1-1
V gene: TRBV11-2

CDR3 protein: CASSLVRTGELFF
CDR3 DNA: TGTGCCAGCAGTTTGGTGAGAACCGGGGAGCTGTTTTTT
D gene: -
clone size: -
J gene: TRBJ2-2
V gene: TRBV12-3/TRBV12-4

CDR3 protein: CASSFLQGTNEQFF
CDR3 DNA: TGTGCCAGCAGCTTCCTACAGGGAACCAATGAGCAGTTCTTC
D gene: -
clone size: -
J gene: TRBJ2-1
V gene: TRBV7-8

CDR3 protein: CASSSRTGELFF
CDR3 DNA: TGTGCCAGCAGCTCCCGCACCGGGGAGCTGTTTTTT
D gene: -
clone size: -
J gene: TRBJ2-2
V gene: TRBV3-1/TRBV3-2

CDR3 protein: CAISLAGVANEQFF
CDR3 DNA: TGTGCCATCAGTTTAGCGGGAGTAGCTAATGAGCAGTTCTTC
D gene: TRBD2
clone size: -
J gene: TRBJ2-1
V gene: TRBV10-3

CDR3 protein: CASSVNRDTQYF
CDR3 DNA: TGTGCCAGCAGCGTGAATCGGGATACGCAGTATTTT
D gene: -
clone size: -
J gene: TRBJ2-3
V gene: TRBV9

CDR3 protein: CASSLVSTYNEQFF
CDR3 DNA: TGTGCCAGCAGCTTAGTGAGTACCTACAATGAGCAGTTCTTC
D gene: -
clone size: -
J gene: TRBJ2-1
V gene: TRBV13

CDR3 protein: CASSPRQGFSGNTIYF
CDR3 DNA: TGTGCCAGCAGTCCCCGTCAGGGTTTCTCTGGAAACACCATATATTTT
D gene: -
clone size: -
J gene: TRBJ1-3
V gene: TRBV28